This record looks at one TCR beta chain sequence and its context. The assay was immunoSEQ multiplex PCR, and TCRdb's table has in-frame clones only and misses some. The sample holds 100,000 to 120,000 clones, 65% to 80% seen once. The germline V gene has CDR1 LGHNA and CDR2 YSLEER. CDR3 length: 13 amino acids. The V end lost 3 bases, the J end lost 10 bases, and 13 bases lay between the germline ends. This sample is part of a study of blood T cell repertoires in COVID-19. The TCR originated in a woman between 55 and 75 years old with acute or convalescent COVID-19. Sequenced input: peripheral blood. The chain recombines TRBV4-3 with TRBJ2-1; tentative D call: TRBD2 (6 bases). CDR3 nucleotide sequence: TGCGCCAGCAGCCACCCTAGTGGGGGGGAGCAGTTCTTC. Translating it yields CASSHPSGGEQFF.